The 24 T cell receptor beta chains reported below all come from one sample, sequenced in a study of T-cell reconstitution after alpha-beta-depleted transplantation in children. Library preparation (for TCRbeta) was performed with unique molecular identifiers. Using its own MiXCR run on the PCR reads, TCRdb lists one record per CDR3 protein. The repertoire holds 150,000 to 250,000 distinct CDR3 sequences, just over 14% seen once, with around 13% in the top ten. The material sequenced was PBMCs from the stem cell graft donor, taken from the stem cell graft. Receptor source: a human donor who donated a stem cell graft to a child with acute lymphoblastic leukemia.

The CDR3 DNA is TGTGCCAGCAGCGGATTCCCCGGGGGGGGGAGTGGGTCAGATACGCAGTATTTT. Its protein product is CASSGFPGGGSGSDTQYF. The chain uses TRBV25-1 and TRBJ2-3; 8 nucleotides agree with TRBD2. This CDR3 is 18 amino acids long. The germline gives CDR1 MGHDK, CDR2 SYGVNS. The J segment lost 4 bases and the V segment lost 6 bases, leaving 18 bases of the junction unmatched.

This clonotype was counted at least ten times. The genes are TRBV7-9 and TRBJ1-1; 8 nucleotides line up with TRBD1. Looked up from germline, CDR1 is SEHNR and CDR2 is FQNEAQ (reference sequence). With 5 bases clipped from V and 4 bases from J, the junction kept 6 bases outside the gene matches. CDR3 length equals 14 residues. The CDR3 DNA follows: TGTGCCAGCAGCCTGACAGGGGTCGGCACTGAAGCTTTCTTT. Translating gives CASSLTGVGTEAFF.

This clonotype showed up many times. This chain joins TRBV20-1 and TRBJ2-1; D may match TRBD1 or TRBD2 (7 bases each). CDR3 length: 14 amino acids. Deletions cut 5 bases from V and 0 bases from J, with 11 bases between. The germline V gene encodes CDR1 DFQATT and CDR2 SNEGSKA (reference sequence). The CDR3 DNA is TGCAGTGCTCCCAGGGGGGGCTCCTACAATGAGCAGTTCTTC. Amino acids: CSAPRGGSYNEQFF.

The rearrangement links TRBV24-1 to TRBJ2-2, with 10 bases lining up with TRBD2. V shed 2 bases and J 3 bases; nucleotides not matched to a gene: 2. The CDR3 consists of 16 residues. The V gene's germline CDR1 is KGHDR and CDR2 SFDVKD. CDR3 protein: CATSDSSGSDTGELFF. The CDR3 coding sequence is TGTGCCACCAGTGATTCTAGCGGGAGTGACACCGGGGAGCTGTTTTTT.

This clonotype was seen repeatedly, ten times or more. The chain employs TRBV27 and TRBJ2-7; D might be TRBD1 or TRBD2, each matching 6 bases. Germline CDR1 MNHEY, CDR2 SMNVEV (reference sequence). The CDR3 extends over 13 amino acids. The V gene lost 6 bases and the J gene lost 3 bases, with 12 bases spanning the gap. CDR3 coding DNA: TGTGCCAGCAGAGAGGCGGGACACTACGAGCAGTACTTC. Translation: CASREAGHYEQYF.

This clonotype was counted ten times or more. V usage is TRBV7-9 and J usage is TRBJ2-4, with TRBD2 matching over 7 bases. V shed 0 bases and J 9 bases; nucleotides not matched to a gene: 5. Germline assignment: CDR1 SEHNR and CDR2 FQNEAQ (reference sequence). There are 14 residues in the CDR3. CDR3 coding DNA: TGTGCCAGCAGCTTAGCGGGAGGGCCGAGCATTCAGTACTTC. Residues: CASSLAGGPSIQYF.

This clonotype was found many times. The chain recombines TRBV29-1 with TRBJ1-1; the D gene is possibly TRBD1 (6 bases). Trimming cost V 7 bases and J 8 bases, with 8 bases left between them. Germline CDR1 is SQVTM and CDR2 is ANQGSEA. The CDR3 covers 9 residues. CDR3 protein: CSATGEAFF. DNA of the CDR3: TGCAGCGCCACAGGGGAAGCTTTCTTT.

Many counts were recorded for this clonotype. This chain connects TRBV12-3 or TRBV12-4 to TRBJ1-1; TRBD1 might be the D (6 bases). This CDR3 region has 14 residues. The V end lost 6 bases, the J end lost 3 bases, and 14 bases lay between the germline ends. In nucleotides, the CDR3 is TGTGCCAGCAGCCGGGGGCTAGGGTACACTGAAGCTTTCTTT. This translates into CASSRGLGYTEAFF.

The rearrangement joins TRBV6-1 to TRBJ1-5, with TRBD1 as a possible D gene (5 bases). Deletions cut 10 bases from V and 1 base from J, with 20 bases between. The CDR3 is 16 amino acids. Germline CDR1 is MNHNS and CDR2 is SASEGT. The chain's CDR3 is CATRPHSEGSNQPQHF. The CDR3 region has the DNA TGTGCCACACGACCCCACAGCGAGGGGAGCAATCAGCCCCAGCATTTT.

CDR3 DNA sequence: TGCGCCAGCAGCTTAGGGGACTACCTACAAGAGACCCAGTACTTC. Translated: CASSLGDYLQETQYF. The chain joins TRBV5-1 to TRBJ2-5, with 7 positions matching TRBD2. V shed 2 bases and J 2 bases; nucleotides not matched to a gene: 6. The CDR3 runs to 15 residues. Germline values: CDR1 SGHRS, CDR2 YFSETQ. Drawing the rest from reference TRBV5-1 and TRBJ2-5, the complete variable domain is KAGVTQTPRYLIKTRGQQVTLSCSPISGHRSVSWYQQTPGQGLQFLFEYFSETQRNKGNFPGRFSGRQFSNSRSEMNVSTLELGDSALYLCASSLGDYLQETQYFGPGTRLLVL.

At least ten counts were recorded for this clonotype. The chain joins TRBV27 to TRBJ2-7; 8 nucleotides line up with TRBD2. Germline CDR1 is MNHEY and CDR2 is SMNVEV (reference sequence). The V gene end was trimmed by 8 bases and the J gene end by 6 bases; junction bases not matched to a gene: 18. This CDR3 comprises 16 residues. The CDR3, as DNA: TGTGCCAGCGCCGCGGGACGGACTAGCCAACGACTCGAGCAGTACTTC. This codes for CASAAGRTSQRLEQYF.

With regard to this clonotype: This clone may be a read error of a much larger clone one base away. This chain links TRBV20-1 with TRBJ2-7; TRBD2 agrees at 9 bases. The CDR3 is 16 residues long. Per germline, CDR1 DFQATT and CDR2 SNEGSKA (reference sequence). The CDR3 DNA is TGCTGTGCTAGAGATCGGTTAGCGGGAGATATCTACGAGCAGTACTTC. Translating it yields CCARDRLAGDIYEQYF.

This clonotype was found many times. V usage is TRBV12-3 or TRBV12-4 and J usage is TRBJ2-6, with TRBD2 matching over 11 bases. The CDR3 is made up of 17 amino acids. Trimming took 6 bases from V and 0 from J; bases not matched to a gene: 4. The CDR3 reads CASSPSGRTSGANVLTF. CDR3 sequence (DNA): TGTGCCAGCAGCCCTAGCGGGAGGACCTCTGGGGCCAACGTCCTGACTTTC.

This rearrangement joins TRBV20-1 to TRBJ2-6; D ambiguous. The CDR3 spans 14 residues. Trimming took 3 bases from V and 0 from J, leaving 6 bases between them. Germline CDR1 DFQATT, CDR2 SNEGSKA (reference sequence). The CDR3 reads CSASHSSGANVLTF. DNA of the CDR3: TGCAGTGCTAGTCACAGCTCTGGGGCCAACGTCCTGACTTTC.

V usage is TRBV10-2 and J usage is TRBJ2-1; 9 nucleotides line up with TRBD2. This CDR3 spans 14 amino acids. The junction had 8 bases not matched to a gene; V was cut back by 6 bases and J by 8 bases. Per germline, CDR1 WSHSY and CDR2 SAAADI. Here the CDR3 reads CASRALAGVDEQFF. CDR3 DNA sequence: TGCGCCAGCAGAGCATTAGCGGGAGTTGATGAGCAGTTCTTC.

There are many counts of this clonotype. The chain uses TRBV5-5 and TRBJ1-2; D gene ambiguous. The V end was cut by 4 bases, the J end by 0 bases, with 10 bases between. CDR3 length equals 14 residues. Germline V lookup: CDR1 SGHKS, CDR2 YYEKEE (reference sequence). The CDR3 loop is CASSDTPPNYGYTF. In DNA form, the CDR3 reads TGTGCCAGCAGCGACACGCCGCCTAACTATGGCTACACCTTC.

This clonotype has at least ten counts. The CDR3, as DNA: TGCAGTGCTAGAGAGGTGACAGGGGGCGACACTGAAGCTTTCTTT. Amino acids: CSAREVTGGDTEAFF. The chain employs TRBV20-1 and TRBJ1-1; TRBD1 matches at 10 bases. This CDR3 has 15 amino acids. V dropped 0 bases and J dropped 3; count of bases not matched to a gene: 4. Germline CDR1 reads DFQATT; CDR2 reads SNEGSKA (reference sequence).

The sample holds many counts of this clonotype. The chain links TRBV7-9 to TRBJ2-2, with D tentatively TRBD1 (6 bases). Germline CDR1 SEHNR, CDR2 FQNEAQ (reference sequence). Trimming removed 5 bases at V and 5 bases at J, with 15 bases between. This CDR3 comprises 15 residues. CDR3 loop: CASSKLDSVTGELFF. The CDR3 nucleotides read TGTGCCAGCAGCAAATTGGACAGCGTAACCGGGGAGCTGTTTTTT.

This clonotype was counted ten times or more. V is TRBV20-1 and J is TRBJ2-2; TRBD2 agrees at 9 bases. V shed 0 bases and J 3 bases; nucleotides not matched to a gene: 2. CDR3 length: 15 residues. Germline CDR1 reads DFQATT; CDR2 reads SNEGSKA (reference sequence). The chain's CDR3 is CSARDSGSDTGELFF. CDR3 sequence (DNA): TGCAGTGCTAGAGATAGCGGGAGTGACACCGGGGAGCTGTTTTTT.

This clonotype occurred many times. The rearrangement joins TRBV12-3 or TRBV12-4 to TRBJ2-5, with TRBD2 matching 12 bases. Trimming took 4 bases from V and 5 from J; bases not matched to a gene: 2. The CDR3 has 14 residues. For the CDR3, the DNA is TGTGCCAGCAGTTGGACTAGCGGGATGGAGACCCAGTACTTC. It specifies CASSWTSGMETQYF.

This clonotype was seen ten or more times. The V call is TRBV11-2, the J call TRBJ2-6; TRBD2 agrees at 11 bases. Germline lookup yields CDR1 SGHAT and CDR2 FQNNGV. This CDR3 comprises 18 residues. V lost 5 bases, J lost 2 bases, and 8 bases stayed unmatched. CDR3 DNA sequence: TGTGCCAGCAGCCCACTAGCGGGAGTCGTGGCTGGGGCCAACGTCCTGACTTTC. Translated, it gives CASSPLAGVVAGANVLTF.

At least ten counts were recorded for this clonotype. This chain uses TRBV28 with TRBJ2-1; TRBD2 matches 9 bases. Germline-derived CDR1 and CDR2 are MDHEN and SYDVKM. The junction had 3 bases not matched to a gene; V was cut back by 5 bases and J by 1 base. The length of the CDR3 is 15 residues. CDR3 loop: CASSKTSGSYNEQFF. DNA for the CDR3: TGTGCCAGCAGTAAGACTAGCGGATCCTACAATGAGCAGTTCTTC.

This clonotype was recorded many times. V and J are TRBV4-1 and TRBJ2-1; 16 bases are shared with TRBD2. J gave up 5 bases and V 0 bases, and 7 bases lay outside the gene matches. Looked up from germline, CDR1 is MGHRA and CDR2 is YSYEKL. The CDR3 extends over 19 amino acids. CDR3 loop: CASSQEPGLAGGPNNEQFF. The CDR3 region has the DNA TGCGCCAGCAGCCAAGAACCGGGACTAGCGGGAGGGCCCAACAATGAGCAGTTCTTC.

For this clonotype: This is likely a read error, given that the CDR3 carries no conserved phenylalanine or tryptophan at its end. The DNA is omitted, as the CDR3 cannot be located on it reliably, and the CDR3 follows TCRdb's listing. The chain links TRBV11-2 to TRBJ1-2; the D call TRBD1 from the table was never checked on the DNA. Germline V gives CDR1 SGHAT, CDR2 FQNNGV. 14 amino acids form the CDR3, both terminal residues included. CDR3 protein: CASSKERGAYGYTL.